Listed below are T cell receptor beta chains from one sample, sequenced in a study of blood T cell repertoires in COVID-19. Produced via immunoSEQ multiplex PCR; TCRdb's table is partial and in-frame only. The table includes hundreds of thousands of clones, 75% to 90% detected once. The specimen sequenced was PBMCs or T cells enriched from blood (not recorded which). Receptors were obtained from a woman aged 55-70 years who had recovered from COVID-19. The CDR3 runs from the conserved cysteine through the conserved F or W. Fields, in order: V gene, clone size, J gene, D gene, CDR3 DNA, CDR3 protein. A D gene is named only where the DNA matches it firmly. Not every row has a clone size; where given, it reads once, few, many or a size class.

V: TRBV5-5; size: -; J: TRBJ1-6; D: TRBD1; DNA: TGTGCCAGCAGCTTGTCGCCGGGACAGATTAATTCACCCCTCCACTTT; CDR3: CASSLSPGQINSPLHF
V: TRBV5-1; size: -; J: TRBJ2-1; D: TRBD2; DNA: TGCGCCAGCAGCTCCCTAGCGGGGGGGGGATACAATGAGCAGTTCTTC; CDR3: CASSSLAGGGYNEQFF
V: TRBV6-1; size: -; J: TRBJ2-7; D: TRBD1; DNA: TGTGCCAGCAGGGAAACTGCAGGGGGATACGAGCAGTACTTC; CDR3: CASRETAGGYEQYF
V: TRBV28; size: -; J: TRBJ2-6; D: TRBD1; DNA: TGTGCCAGCAGTTACCCCACGGGACAGGTCTCTGGGGCCAACGTCCTGACTTTC; CDR3: CASSYPTGQVSGANVLTF
V: TRBV6-5; size: -; J: TRBJ1-1; D: TRBD1; DNA: TGTGCCAGCAGTCTACAGGGGGCGCCGACTGAAGCTTTCTTT; CDR3: CASSLQGAPTEAFF
V: TRBV5-1; size: -; J: TRBJ1-1; D: -; DNA: TGCGCCAGCAGCTTTACAGGGCCGGACACTGAAGCTTTCTTT; CDR3: CASSFTGPDTEAFF
V: TRBV29-1; size: -; J: TRBJ1-1; D: -; DNA: TGCAGCGTTGAATGGGGGGGGAACACTGAAGCTTTCTTT; CDR3: CSVEWGGNTEAFF
V: TRBV4-1; size: -; J: TRBJ1-2; D: TRBD1; DNA: TGCGCCAGCAGCCAAGATCCCACAGGGGGCAATGGCTACACCTTC; CDR3: CASSQDPTGGNGYTF
V: TRBV27; size: -; J: TRBJ1-4; D: -; DNA: TGTGCCAGCAGTCCGGGACTCGCGCAAGGAAAACTGTTTTTT; CDR3: CASSPGLAQGKLFF
V: TRBV20-1; size: -; J: TRBJ2-1; D: TRBD2; DNA: TGCAGTGCTAGTCGACTAGCGGGGGGCCCGAGCTCCTACAATGAGCAGTTCTTC; CDR3: CSASRLAGGPSSYNEQFF
V: TRBV2; size: once; J: TRBJ1-5; D: -; DNA: TGTGCCAGCAGTGAGCAGTTCAATCAGCCCCAGCATTTT; CDR3: CASSEQFNQPQHF
V: TRBV6-4; size: -; J: TRBJ1-1; D: TRBD1; DNA: TGTGCCAGCAGTCCGGGACAGGGGTTCAGCATGAACACTGAAGCTTTCTTT; CDR3: CASSPGQGFSMNTEAFF
V: TRBV5-4; size: -; J: TRBJ2-3; D: TRBD1; DNA: TGTGCCAGCAGCTTGGGCGGACAGGGCACAGATACGCAGTATTTT; CDR3: CASSLGGQGTDTQYF
V: TRBV19; size: -; J: TRBJ1-6; D: TRBD1; DNA: TGTGCCAGTAGTCCGGGACAGGCCAGGGGTTCACCCCTCCACTTT; CDR3: CASSPGQARGSPLHF
V: TRBV7-2; size: -; J: TRBJ1-1; D: -; DNA: TGTGCCAGCAGCCGGGGACAATTGAACACTGAAGCTTTCTTT; CDR3: CASSRGQLNTEAFF
V: TRBV27; size: -; J: TRBJ2-2; D: TRBD1; DNA: TGTGCCAGCCTGGGGGCAGGGGGACGTGGCACCGGGGAGCTGTTTTTT; CDR3: CASLGAGGRGTGELFF
V: TRBV3-1/TRBV3-2; size: -; J: TRBJ2-6; D: -; DNA: TGTGCCAGCAGCCCAATACAGGTATCCTCTGGGGCCAACGTCCTGACTTTC; CDR3: CASSPIQVSSGANVLTF
V: TRBV27; size: -; J: TRBJ2-2; D: TRBD2; DNA: TGTGCCAGCAGTCCGAGACTAGCGGGAAACACCGGGGAGCTGTTTTTT; CDR3: CASSPRLAGNTGELFF
V: TRBV5-8; size: -; J: TRBJ2-5; D: -; DNA: TGTGCCAGCAGCTTAGGGGGGGCCGAGGGTGAGACCCAGTACTTC; CDR3: CASSLGGAEGETQYF